This T cell receptor (beta chain) was obtained from a study of CD8 T cells in ankylosing spondylitis (dated 2017 in TCRdb). Study-level background: To find TCR variants linked to disease, the study profiled T cell receptor beta repertoires in ankylosing spondylitis patients and healthy donors. The full study cohort comprised around 25 ankylosing spondylitis patients and 85 to 120 healthy donors. Samples of peripheral blood were taken, and for ankylosing spondylitis patients, synovial fluid was collected as well.

Details on this clonotype: This clone's antigen is unknown. Base qualities are missing; no much larger clone stands one base away.

Study-wide conclusions, independent of this receptor: The disease-linked clones were reported to be significantly enriched in matched synovial fluid samples from ankylosing spondylitis patients. In peripheral blood, the disease-linked clones were found at relatively low frequencies and had a CD8+ phenotype. Some motif variants were previously reported in synovial fluid and blood of reactive arthritis patients, suggesting common disease-initiation mechanisms. Blood from ankylosing spondylitis patients appeared to be characterized by a TCR beta motif made up of under 10 highly homologous amino acid variants.

TCRdb lists the instrument as Illumina HiSeq 2500. Quantitative 5'-RACE with molecular barcodes was the method used to prepare the TCR beta libraries. From the authors' description of their analysis: A new computational method, built on a probabilistic model of VDJ rearrangement, was used to identify disease-linked TCR variants. TCRdb passed the public sequencing reads through fastp at Q25 and MiXCR, retaining productive beta sequences. Entries that share a CDR3 protein sequence are merged under the most common genes and DNA. Clone size and V and J calls follow TCRdb, not the original study. The sample yields about 160,000 distinct CDR3 sequences; 8.5% to 10% were counted once. The leading ten clones occupy over 12% of the sample. Including cysteine and phenylalanine, the CDR3 has 17 amino acids. Of all the DNA, just the CDR3 is kept, 51 bases in frame from base 1. V loses 1 base at its end and J loses 10 bases; junction bases beyond the gene matches: 10. Taken from the germline V gene, the CDR1 and CDR2 loops are LGHNA and YSLEER.

Source material: blood, either unsorted or a sorted T cell fraction (not recorded which). The sequence joins TRBV4-3 to TRBJ2-2, with 12 bases matching TRBD2. This TCR was sampled from a female donor with ankylosing spondylitis or in good health (not recorded which). This receptor carries the CDR3 CASSQARTSGAYLELFF. Read as DNA, the sequence is TGCGCCAGCAGCCAAGCCCGGACTAGCGGGGCCTATTTGGAGCTGTTTTTT.